This TCR beta chain was captured in a study of CD8 T cells in Susac syndrome. Random hexamers were used to reverse transcribe an amount of roughly 0.45 to 1 ug RNA. TCRdb itself ran the immunoSEQ multiplex PCR reads through MiXCR, one entry per CDR3 protein. The table records 110,000 to 150,000 distinct CDR3 sequences, approximately 93% of them present only once. Sequencing of TCR beta was performed on blood CD8+ T cells and on blood CD4+ T cells. The material sequenced was CD8+ T cells from PBMCs. The source is a human donor in good health.

CDR3 DNA sequence: TGCAGTGCTAGTCTACTAGCGGGAGACAATGAGCAGTTCTTC. Translation: CSASLLAGDNEQFF. The rearrangement links TRBV20-1 to TRBJ2-1; TRBD2 matches at 11 bases. This CDR3 is built from 14 residues. J was trimmed by 5 bases and V by 3 bases; bases with no gene match: 3. Germline V CDR1 and CDR2: DFQATT, SNEGSKA (reference sequence).